This TCR beta chain comes out of a study of T-cell memory formation after mild COVID-19. Whole-study context: There were largely donor-specific TCR clusters. General study results and limits: The authors left the SARS-CoV-2 specificity of second-wave clones peaking on day 37 unconfirmed. CD4+ bias marked clones expanding day 15 to 37, unlike balanced contracting clones. The study found contracting CD4+ clones mainly in CM and EM and contracting CD8+ clones in EMRA.

This CDR3 region has 15 residues. Germline CDR1 and CDR2: KGHSH and LQKENI. Trimming cost V 4 bases and J 6 bases; bases outside gene matches: 6. TCRdb re-called the 5' RACE reads with MiXCR, one entry per CDR3 protein. The sample contains around 340,000 distinct CDR3 sequences, over 20% of which appear only once. Of note for this clonotype: What it recognizes is unknown.

The sequence was obtained from an adult woman who had mild COVID-19 (a few samples of this study predate the infection). Cell type and time point are not known. The chain couples TRBV18 to TRBJ1-2; the match to TRBD1 covers 12 bases. The specimen was PBMCs or a T cell subset sorted from them (not recorded which). Written as DNA, the CDR3 is TGTGCCAGCTCACGAACCGGGACAGGGGGCGATGGCTACACCTTC. This codes for CASSRTGTGGDGYTF.